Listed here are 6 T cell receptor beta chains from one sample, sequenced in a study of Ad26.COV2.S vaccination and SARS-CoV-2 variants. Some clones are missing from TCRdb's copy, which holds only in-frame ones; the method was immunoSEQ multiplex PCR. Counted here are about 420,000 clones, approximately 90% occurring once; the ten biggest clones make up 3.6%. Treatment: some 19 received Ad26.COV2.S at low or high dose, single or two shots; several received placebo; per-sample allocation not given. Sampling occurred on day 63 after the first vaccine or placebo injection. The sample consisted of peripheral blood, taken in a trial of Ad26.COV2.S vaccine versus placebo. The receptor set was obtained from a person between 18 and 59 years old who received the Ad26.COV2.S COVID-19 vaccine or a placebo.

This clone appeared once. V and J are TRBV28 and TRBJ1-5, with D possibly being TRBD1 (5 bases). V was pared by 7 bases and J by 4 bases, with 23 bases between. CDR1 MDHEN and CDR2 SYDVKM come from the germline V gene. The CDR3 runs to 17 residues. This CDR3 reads CASTGAYVRGENQPQHF. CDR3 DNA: TGTGCCAGCACCGGGGCGTATGTGAGGGGTGAGAATCAGCCCCAGCATTTT. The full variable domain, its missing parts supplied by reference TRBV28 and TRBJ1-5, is DVKVTQSSRYLVKRTGEKVFLECVQDMDHENMFWYRQDPGLGLRLIYFSYDVKMKEKGDIPEGYSVSREKKERFSLILESASTNQTSMYLCASTGAYVRGENQPQHFGDGTRLSIL.

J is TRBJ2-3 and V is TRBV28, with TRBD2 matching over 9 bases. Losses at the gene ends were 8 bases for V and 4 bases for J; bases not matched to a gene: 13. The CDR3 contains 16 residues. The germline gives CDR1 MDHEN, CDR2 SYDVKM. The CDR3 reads CASSSVRGGRADTQYF. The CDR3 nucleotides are TGTGCCAGCTCGTCTGTGCGGGGGGGGCGGGCAGATACGCAGTATTTT.

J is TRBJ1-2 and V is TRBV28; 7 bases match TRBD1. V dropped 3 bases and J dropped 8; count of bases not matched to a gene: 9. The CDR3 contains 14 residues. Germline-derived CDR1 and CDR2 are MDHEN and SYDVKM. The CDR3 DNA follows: TGTGCCAGCAGTTTGCAGACAGGGCAAGGGGGCTACACCTTC. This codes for CASSLQTGQGGYTF.

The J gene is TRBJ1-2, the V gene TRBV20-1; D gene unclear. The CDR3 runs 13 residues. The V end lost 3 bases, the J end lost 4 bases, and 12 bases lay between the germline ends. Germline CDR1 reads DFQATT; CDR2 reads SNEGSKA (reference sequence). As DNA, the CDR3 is TGCAGTGCTAGTACAACGGGAAGCTATGGCTACACCTTC. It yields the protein CSASTTGSYGYTF.

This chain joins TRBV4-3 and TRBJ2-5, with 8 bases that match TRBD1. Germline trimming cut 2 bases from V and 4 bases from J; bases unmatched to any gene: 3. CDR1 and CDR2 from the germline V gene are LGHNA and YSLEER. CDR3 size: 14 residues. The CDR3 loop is CASSQQQGGETQYF. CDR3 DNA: TGCGCCAGCAGCCAACAACAGGGGGGAGAGACCCAGTACTTC.

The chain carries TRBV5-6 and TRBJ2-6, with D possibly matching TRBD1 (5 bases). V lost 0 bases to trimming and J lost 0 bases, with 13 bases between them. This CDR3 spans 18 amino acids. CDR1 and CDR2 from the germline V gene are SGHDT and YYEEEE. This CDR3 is CASSLAQGRSSGANVLTF. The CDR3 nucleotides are TGTGCCAGCAGCTTGGCCCAGGGCCGGAGCTCTGGGGCCAACGTCCTGACTTTC.